This T cell receptor (beta chain) was profiled in a study of regulatory T cells in long-lasting Graves disease. Time point denoted: newly diagnosed GD, antithyroid drugs for less than 3 months. Scientists built the TCR library using RNA that was extracted from PBMCs. Investigators prepared the TCR beta libraries by applying iRepertoire HTBI primers and Arm-PCR of CDR3 regions. TCRdb recomputed calls from the multiplex PCR reads with MiXCR, one row per CDR3 protein. The sample contains fewer than 350,000 distinct CDR3 sequences, 15% to 20% of which appear only once. This clonotype was counted at least ten times. Its target is not known. The V gene lost 6 bases and the J gene lost 3 bases, with 11 bases spanning the gap. This CDR3 spans 13 amino acids. CDR1 MDHEN and CDR2 SYDVKM come from the germline V gene. Study conclusions and caveats: Accuracy was possibly reduced by small sample size. A greater number of public clonotypes (about 2,900) was shared by persistent patients than by new patients (about 960).

The sequence was obtained from a female donor with Graves disease. Sequencing was performed on peripheral blood mononuclear cells (PBMCs), taken at new diagnosis, from a patient treated with antithyroid drugs. The chain recombines TRBV28 with TRBJ1-1, with unresolved D. CDR3 bases: TGTGCCAGCAGCTTAGGTTATTACACTGAAGCTTTCTTT. Its translation: CASSLGYYTEAFF.